This TCR beta chain was identified during a study of T cell repertoires in cytomegalovirus infection. In the study overall: Indicated by public TCR beta signatures were CMV infection and matching HLA type. Study-wide results and limits: HLA-C-restricted CMV-specific TCR beta clonotypes prevailed in the ex vivo response. Frequencies of public TCR beta families were cumulated, and this identified carriers of CMV plus the relevant HLA.

TCRdb re-analysed the reads in MiXCR, keeping a single row per CDR3 protein. The table has 200,000 to 300,000 distinct CDR3 sequences, roughly 13% seen once. The germline gives CDR1 SGHDN, CDR2 FVKESK. The CDR3 length is 14 residues. Trimming stripped 1 base from V and 3 bases from J, with 9 bases between. On this clonotype: The antigen is undetermined.

The sequenced material came from PBMCs. This chain joins TRBV14 and TRBJ1-1; D unclear. This TCR came from a human donor in good health (CMV status not recorded). Some clones in this sample may be carry-over from other donors' samples. CDR3 in amino acids: CASSQVLGHTEAFF. Here the CDR3 DNA reads TGTGCCAGCAGCCAAGTCCTGGGCCACACTGAAGCTTTCTTT.